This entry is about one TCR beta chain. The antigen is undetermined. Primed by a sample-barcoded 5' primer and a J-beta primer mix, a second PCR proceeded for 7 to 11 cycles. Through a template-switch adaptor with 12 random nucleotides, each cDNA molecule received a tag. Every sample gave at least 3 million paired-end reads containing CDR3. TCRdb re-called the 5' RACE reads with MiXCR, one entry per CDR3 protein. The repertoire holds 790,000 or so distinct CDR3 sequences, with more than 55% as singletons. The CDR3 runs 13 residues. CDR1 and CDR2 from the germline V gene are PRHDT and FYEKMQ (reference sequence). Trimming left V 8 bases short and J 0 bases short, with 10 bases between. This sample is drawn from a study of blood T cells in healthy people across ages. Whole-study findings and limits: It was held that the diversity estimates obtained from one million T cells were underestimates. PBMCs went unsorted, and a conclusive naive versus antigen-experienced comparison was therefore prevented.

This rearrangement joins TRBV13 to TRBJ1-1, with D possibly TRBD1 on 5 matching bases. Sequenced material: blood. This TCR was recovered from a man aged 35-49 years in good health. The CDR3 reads CASLPGVNTEAFF. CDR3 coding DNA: TGTGCCAGCCTACCGGGGGTGAACACTGAAGCTTTCTTT.